This TCR beta chain emerged from a study of blood T cell repertoires in COVID-19. Study at large: Donors in the United States, Italy and Spain gave samples during acute or convalescent COVID-19. Nucleic acid was either cDNA or gDNA, and it came from T cells, B-cell-depleted T cells, or PBMCs.

In the original analysis: Estimates of nucleated cell counts were drawn from the amplification of reference gene primers. Sequenced by immunoSEQ multiplex PCR; TCRdb stores in-frame clones only, minus some. The DNA gave D and trimming, while V, J and clone size come from that table. The sample contains 81,000 or so clones, over 80% of which appear only once. This clonotype originated in a woman in her sixties with active COVID-19. The sequenced sample consisted of peripheral blood.

The CDR3 region has the DNA TGTGCCAGCTCACCACGGGGCGACAGGGCTTCCGAGCAGTACTTC. This codes for CASSPRGDRASEQYF. V usage is TRBV18 and J usage is TRBJ2-7, with 7 bases lining up with TRBD1. V dropped 1 base and J dropped 6; count of bases not matched to a gene: 9. CDR1 KGHSH and CDR2 LQKENI come from the germline V gene. This CDR3 region has 15 residues.